The 10 T cell receptor beta chains below come from one sample, sequenced in a study of blood T cell repertoires in COVID-19. TCRdb keeps only in-frame clones here, not all; method: immunoSEQ multiplex PCR. The sample holds over 400,000 clones, 85% to 90% seen once. The sample comprised peripheral blood. These receptor sequences come from a woman aged 50 to 65 with COVID-19, enrolled during active disease.

As to this clone: At the DNA level, this CDR3 is encoded by other sequences in the same sample as well. The rearrangement uses TRBV30 and TRBJ1-1; D gene uncertain. This CDR3 is 13 amino acids long. V lost 0 bases to trimming and J lost 1 base, with 6 bases between them. Germline V gene lookup returns CDR1 GTSNPN and CDR2 SVGIG (reference sequence). CDR3 protein: CAWSVGGNTEAFF. The CDR3 DNA reads as TGTGCCTGGAGTGTGGGAGGGAACACTGAAGCTTTCTTT.

This clone was recorded a few times. The chain recombines TRBV28 with TRBJ1-3; no reliable D call. Germline V gives CDR1 MDHEN, CDR2 SYDVKM. There are 16 residues in the CDR3. With 3 bases removed from V and 0 bases from J, the gap between germline ends came to 12 bases. As DNA, the CDR3 is TGTGCCAGCAGTTTTTTTAGCGGCTACTCTGGAAACACCATATATTTT. Its translation is CASSFFSGYSGNTIYF. The full variable domain, completed using reference TRBV28 and TRBJ1-3, is DVKVTQSSRYLVKRTGEKVFLECVQDMDHENMFWYRQDPGLGLRLIYFSYDVKMKEKGDIPEGYSVSREKKERFSLILESASTNQTSMYLCASSFFSGYSGNTIYFGEGSWLTVV.

The CDR3 nucleotides are TGTGCCAGTAGTACCCTGGACAGGGTGGGCTACACCTTC. Its protein is CASSTLDRVGYTF. This rearrangement joins TRBV19 to TRBJ1-2; 8 nucleotides match TRBD1. The CDR3 is 13 residues long. From germline, CDR1 is LNHDA and CDR2 SQIVND (reference sequence). Trimming removed 4 bases from V and 8 bases from J; junction bases left unmatched: 6. The full variable domain, rest sourced from reference TRBV19 and TRBJ1-2, is DGGITQSPKYLFRKEGQNVTLSCEQNLNHDAMYWYRQDPGQGLRLIYYSQIVNDFQKGDIAEGYSVSREKKESFPLTVTSAQKNPTAFYLCASSTLDRVGYTFGSGTRLTVV.

The chain combines TRBV25-1 with TRBJ2-1; 13 bases align to TRBD2. This CDR3 spans 17 amino acids. The J segment lost 10 bases and the V segment lost 3 bases, leaving 12 bases of the junction unmatched. Germline CDR1 is MGHDK and CDR2 is SYGVNS. CDR3 region: CASSDLTSGGVIGEQFF. The CDR3, as DNA: TGTGCCAGCAGTGACCTTACTAGCGGGGGGGTCATTGGAGAGCAGTTCTTC.

V usage is TRBV7-3 and J usage is TRBJ1-2, with D uncertain. V was shortened by 7 bases and J by 3 bases, with 6 bases between the two germline ends. This CDR3 contains 11 residues. CDR1 is SGHTA, CDR2 FQGTGA, per germline. The CDR3 is CASTYYYGYTF. CDR3 nucleotide sequence: TGTGCCAGCACTTATTACTATGGCTACACCTTC. Full variable domain (rest looked up from reference TRBV7-3 and TRBJ1-2): GAGVSQTPSNKVTEKGKYVELRCDPISGHTALYWYRQSLGQGPEFLIYFQGTGAADDSGLPNDRFFAVRPEGSVSTLKIQRTERGDSAVYLCASTYYYGYTFGSGTRLTVV.

The genes are TRBV5-4 and TRBJ1-1; possible D gene TRBD1, 6 bases. CDR3 length: 16 residues. V lost 4 bases to trimming and J lost 1 base, with 17 bases between them. Germline assignment: CDR1 SGHNT and CDR2 YYREEE (reference sequence). The DNA for the CDR3 is TGTGCCAGCAGCAAGGGGGGGGCGGGACCGAACACTGAAGCTTTCTTT. Translating gives CASSKGGAGPNTEAFF.

This chain connects TRBV19 to TRBJ1-5; 7 bases agree with TRBD1. V lost 5 bases to trimming and J lost 0 bases; unmatched junction nucleotides: 4. Germline V gene lookup returns CDR1 LNHDA and CDR2 SQIVND (reference sequence). The CDR3 is 15 residues long. As DNA, the CDR3 is TGTGCCAGTAGTTTCGGGACAGATAGCAATCAGCCCCAGCATTTT. As protein: CASSFGTDSNQPQHF.

J is TRBJ1-1 and V is TRBV2; TRBD1 agrees at 7 bases. J gave up 2 bases and V 7 bases, and 10 bases lay outside the gene matches. The V gene's germline CDR1 is SNHLY and CDR2 FYNNEI. The CDR3 has 15 residues. CDR3 sequence: CASTDWTGVNTEAFF. CDR3 DNA sequence: TGTGCCAGCACCGACTGGACAGGAGTTAACACTGAAGCTTTCTTT.

The J gene is TRBJ1-2, the V gene TRBV6-5; D unclear. The CDR3 consists of 16 residues. V gave up 3 bases and J gave up 7 bases, with 21 bases separating them. Germline-derived CDR1 and CDR2 are MNHEY and SVGAGI. This chain's CDR3 is CASSYSRLVAGRGYTF. The CDR3 coding sequence is TGTGCCAGCAGTTATAGTCGACTAGTGGCAGGACGTGGCTACACCTTC.

The rearrangement joins TRBV2 to TRBJ2-3; 8 bases are a match to TRBD1. The V segment lost 5 bases and the J segment 5 bases; nucleotides outside the gene matches: 6. The CDR3 has 14 residues. Germline assignment: CDR1 SNHLY and CDR2 FYNNEI. The CDR3 loop is CASSRQGRVDTQYF. The CDR3 region has the DNA TGTGCCAGCAGTCGACAGGGGAGAGTAGATACGCAGTATTTT. Supplemented by reference TRBV2 and TRBJ2-3, the full variable domain reads EPEVTQTPSHQVTQMGQEVILRCVPISNHLYFYWYRQILGQKVEFLVSFYNNEISEKSEIFDDQFSVERPDGSNFTLKIRSTKLEDSAMYFCASSRQGRVDTQYFGPGTRLTVL.